This entry concerns a single T cell receptor (beta chain). These data originate in a study of blood T cell repertoires in COVID-19. Trimming cost V 3 bases and J 8 bases, with 26 bases left between them. CDR3 length: 17 amino acids. Germline CDR1 is SGDLS and CDR2 is YYNGEE. TCRdb's copy holds only in-frame clones and misses some; the assay was immunoSEQ multiplex PCR. Of about 320,000 clones in the sample, 90% were seen once. This study enrolled people aged about 18 to 100 from around 26 US geographic areas. This chain uses TRBV9 with TRBJ1-2; unclear D gene. This TCR was recovered from a woman in her 30s who had been exposed to COVID-19. Sequenced sample: PBMCs or T cells enriched from blood (not recorded which). CDR3 nucleotide sequence: TGTGCCAGCAGCGATAGGACGGATCGCGGGGATAATAGCGGCTACACCTTC. It codes for CASSDRTDRGDNSGYTF.